The 17 T cell receptor beta chains below all came from one sample that was sequenced in a study of identical twins. Each CDR3 protein is one row after TCRdb ran MiXCR on the 5' RACE reads. The sample carries approximately 500,000 distinct CDR3 sequences, roughly a quarter recorded once. The same sample was also studied in work on T cells expressing NK-cell markers.

The sequencing sample was made of CD4+ T cells sorted from blood. The receptors come from a woman between 18 and 29 years old in good health.

This chain joins TRBV5-4 and TRBJ2-7; TRBD2 aligns across 7 bases. V lost 2 bases and J lost 5; bases outside the gene matches: 4. The V gene's germline CDR1 is SGHNT and CDR2 YYREEE (reference sequence). The CDR3 spans 13 residues. CDR3 protein: CASSLLARHEQYF. The CDR3, as DNA: TGTGCCAGCAGCTTACTAGCGCGCCACGAGCAGTACTTC.

The V gene is TRBV6-1, the J gene TRBJ2-5; TRBD1 matches at 7 bases. V shed 6 bases and J 4 bases; nucleotides not matched to a gene: 8. The CDR3 loop spans 14 amino acids. Germline V gene sequence: CDR1 MNHNS, CDR2 SASEGT. The CDR3 DNA sequence: TGTGCCAGCAGCGGAACCCGGACAGGAGAGACCCAGTACTTC. Encoded protein: CASSGTRTGETQYF.

Only a few counts were recorded for this clonotype. The chain links TRBV12-3 or TRBV12-4 to TRBJ2-1, with 10 bases matching TRBD1. This CDR3 spans 16 amino acids. V lost 4 bases, J lost 8 bases, and 11 bases stayed unmatched. The CDR3 region has the DNA TGTGCCAGCAGTTCTCGAAGACAGGGGGCTAAGGATGAGCAGTTCTTC. Its translation is CASSSRRQGAKDEQFF.

This clonotype was seen a few times. The CDR3 loop is CAISESTTVNTGELFF. CDR3 in DNA: TGTGCCATCAGTGAGTCGACGACAGTTAACACCGGGGAGCTGTTTTTT. The chain couples TRBV10-3 to TRBJ2-2; perhaps TRBD1 as D (5 bases). CDR3 length: 16 amino acids. V gave up 0 bases and J gave up 2 bases, with 10 bases separating them. CDR1 is ENHRY, CDR2 SYGVKD, per germline.

The V call is TRBV20-1, the J call TRBJ2-2; TRBD2 aligns across 7 bases. CDR1 and CDR2 from the germline V gene are DFQATT and SNEGSKA (reference sequence). This CDR3 contains 14 residues. J was trimmed by 0 bases and V by 5 bases; bases with no gene match: 3. The CDR3 DNA reads as TGCAGTGCTGCCGGGACTACGAACACCGGGGAGCTGTTTTTT. As protein: CSAAGTTNTGELFF.

This clonotype was recorded a few times. The rearrangement uses TRBV5-1 and TRBJ1-1, with D uncertain. V gave up 5 bases and J gave up 8 bases, with 19 bases separating them. The V gene's germline CDR1 is SGHRS and CDR2 YFSETQ. This CDR3 spans 14 amino acids. CDR3 loop: CASRLFSGTHEAFF. The CDR3 region has the DNA TGCGCCAGCAGGCTTTTTTCGGGCACTCACGAAGCTTTCTTT.

The rearrangement uses TRBV9 and TRBJ2-1; weak D call: TRBD2 (6 bases). The CDR3 is 15 residues long. V was cut by 0 bases and J by 9 bases, with 16 bases left in between. Per germline, CDR1 SGDLS and CDR2 YYNGEE. Here the CDR3 DNA reads TGTGCCAGCAGCGTAGGCGAGGGGAGGTACGGTGAGCAGTTCTTC. Its protein is CASSVGEGRYGEQFF.

This clonotype was counted a few times. V and J are TRBV5-1 and TRBJ2-1; 10 bases fit TRBD2. J gave up 9 bases and V 0 bases, and 9 bases lay outside the gene matches. The CDR3 runs 16 residues. Germline CDR1 is SGHRS and CDR2 is YFSETQ. The CDR3 DNA reads as TGCGCCAGCAGCTTGGCGAGCGGGGGGGCGTTTGGTGAGCAGTTCTTC. Translating gives CASSLASGGAFGEQFF.

This chain connects TRBV10-3 to TRBJ2-1, with D perhaps being TRBD1 or TRBD2 (5 bases each). CDR1 is ENHRY and CDR2 is SYGVKD in the germline V gene. The CDR3 runs to 14 residues. The V end lost 4 bases, the J end lost 1 base, and 8 bases lay between the germline ends. In DNA, the CDR3 is TGTGCCATCAGTGCTGAGGGGTCCTACAATGAGCAGTTCTTC. Translated: CAISAEGSYNEQFF.

The chain links TRBV20-1 to TRBJ2-5; 8 bases match TRBD1. The CDR3 length is 14 residues. The V gene end was trimmed by 3 bases and the J gene end by 6 bases; junction bases not matched to a gene: 9. The germline V gene has CDR1 DFQATT and CDR2 SNEGSKA (reference sequence). The CDR3 spells CSASPIDRGQTQYF. CDR3 DNA: TGCAGTGCTAGCCCAATTGACAGGGGCCAGACCCAGTACTTC.

The V and J genes are TRBV11-1 and TRBJ2-3; TRBD1 or TRBD2 may be the D gene (6 bases each). The CDR3 consists of 14 residues. CDR1 is SGHAT and CDR2 is FQDESV in the germline V gene (reference sequence). Trimming left V 3 bases short and J 4 bases short, with 11 bases between. The CDR3 spells CASSLGGDADTQYF. In DNA, the CDR3 is TGTGCCAGCAGCTTGGGGGGCGACGCAGATACGCAGTATTTT.

The chain recombines TRBV10-3 with TRBJ2-3, with 7 bases that match TRBD2. This CDR3 comprises 13 residues. J lost 0 bases, V lost 8 bases, and 2 bases had no gene match. Germline V gives CDR1 ENHRY, CDR2 SYGVKD. Here the CDR3 reads CAIWGGSTDTQYF. The CDR3 DNA sequence: TGTGCCATCTGGGGGGGTAGCACAGATACGCAGTATTTT.

The V gene is TRBV7-2, the J gene TRBJ2-1, with TRBD2 matching 9 bases. The CDR3 is made up of 15 amino acids. CDR1 is SGHTA, CDR2 FQGNSA, per germline. J was trimmed by 5 bases and V by 5 bases; bases with no gene match: 7. The CDR3 DNA reads as TGTGCCAGCAGCCACATCAGCGGGAGGCACAATGAGCAGTTCTTC. This gives the protein CASSHISGRHNEQFF.

This clonotype was found a few times. The chain is built from TRBV12-3 or TRBV12-4 and TRBJ2-2, with D uncertain. This CDR3 has 13 amino acids. V lost 6 bases and J 5 bases, leaving 10 bases between the germline ends. As DNA, the CDR3 is TGTGCCAGCAGCCGAACAATGACCGGGGAGCTGTTTTTT. Its translation: CASSRTMTGELFF.

This clonotype was recorded a few times. This rearrangement joins TRBV5-1 to TRBJ2-1; a weak D match, TRBD2 (6 bases). V was pared by 4 bases and J by 4 bases, with 18 bases between. The CDR3 sequence is 16 residues long. The germline gives CDR1 SGHRS, CDR2 YFSETQ. CDR3 DNA sequence: TGCGCCAGCAGCGATCCCGTGGGACTCCCATACAATGAGCAGTTCTTC. Translation: CASSDPVGLPYNEQFF.

The CDR3 reads CASSLGLAGGLYNEQFF. CDR3 coding DNA: TGCGCCAGCAGCTTGGGACTAGCGGGGGGGTTGTACAATGAGCAGTTCTTC. The V and J genes are TRBV5-1 and TRBJ2-1, with TRBD2 matching over 14 bases. The CDR3 has 17 residues. The V gene end was trimmed by 0 bases and the J gene end by 4 bases; junction bases not matched to a gene: 3. CDR1 and CDR2 from the germline V gene are SGHRS and YFSETQ.

V usage is TRBV7-3 and J usage is TRBJ2-7; no definite D call. This CDR3 contains 12 residues. V dropped 5 bases and J dropped 6 bases, with 11 bases sitting between them. CDR1 is SGHTA, CDR2 FQGTGA, per germline. CDR3 amino acids: CASSPSDGEQYF. The CDR3 DNA sequence: TGTGCCAGCAGCCCCAGCGATGGCGAGCAGTACTTC.